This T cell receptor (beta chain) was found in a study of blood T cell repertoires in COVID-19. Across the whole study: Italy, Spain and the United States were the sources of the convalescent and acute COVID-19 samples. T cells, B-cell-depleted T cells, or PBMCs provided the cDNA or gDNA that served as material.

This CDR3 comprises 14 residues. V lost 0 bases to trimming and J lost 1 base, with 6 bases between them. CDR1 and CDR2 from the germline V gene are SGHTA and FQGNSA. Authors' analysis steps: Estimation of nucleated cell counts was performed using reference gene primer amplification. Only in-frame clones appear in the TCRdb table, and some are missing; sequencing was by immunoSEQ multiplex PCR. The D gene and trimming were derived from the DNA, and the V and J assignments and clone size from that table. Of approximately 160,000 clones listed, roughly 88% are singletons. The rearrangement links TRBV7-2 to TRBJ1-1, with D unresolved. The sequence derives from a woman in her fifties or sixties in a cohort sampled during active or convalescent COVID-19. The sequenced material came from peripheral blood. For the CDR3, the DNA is TGTGCCAGCAGCTTAGCGTTCCAGAACACTGAAGCTTTCTTT. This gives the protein CASSLAFQNTEAFF.